The 20 T cell receptor beta chains below come from one sample, sequenced in a study of blood T cell repertoires in COVID-19. Generated by immunoSEQ multiplex PCR, the TCRdb table keeps only in-frame clones and is missing some. The table has roughly 200,000 clones, over 75% seen once. The sample consisted of peripheral blood. All receptors come from a woman aged 80 or older with active or convalescent COVID-19.

This rearrangement joins TRBV11-2 to TRBJ1-6; 7 nucleotides align to TRBD1. The V and J ends lost 4 bases and 5 bases, in that order; junction bases with no gene match: 14. The CDR3 is 18 amino acids. Germline V gene sequence: CDR1 SGHAT, CDR2 FQNNGV. The CDR3 DNA follows: TGTGCCAGCAGCTCCATATGGGCGACAGGGAGAAATAATTCACCCCTCCACTTT. This encodes CASSSIWATGRNNSPLHF.

This clone showed up just a few times. The chain combines TRBV18 with TRBJ1-1; no clear D gene. This CDR3 contains 15 residues. Trimming cost V 3 bases and J 8 bases, with 19 bases left between them. Germline CDR1 KGHSH, CDR2 LQKENI. CDR3: CASSPPPYRSTEAFF. The CDR3 nucleotides are TGTGCCAGCTCACCCCCACCATACAGAAGCACCGAAGCTTTCTTT.

Comment on this clone: This sample also contains other DNA sequences that code for the same CDR3. The V gene is TRBV28, the J gene TRBJ1-2, with 7 bases fitting TRBD1. V lost 8 bases to trimming and J lost 2 bases; unmatched junction nucleotides: 2. This CDR3 contains 12 residues. Germline V gene data show CDR1 as MDHEN and CDR2 as SYDVKM. For the CDR3, the DNA is TGTGCCAGCCAACAGGGGAACTATGGCTACACCTTC. This gives the protein CASQQGNYGYTF.

CDR3 protein: CATYRPGQGRGSYTF. The CDR3 coding sequence is TGTGCCACCTACCGCCCGGGACAGGGGAGAGGTAGCTACACCTTC. The rearrangement links TRBV6-6 to TRBJ1-2, with 10 bases matching TRBD1. Trimming cost V 10 bases and J 9 bases; bases outside gene matches: 17. Germline V gene lookup returns CDR1 MNHNY and CDR2 SVGAGI (reference sequence). The CDR3 extends over 15 amino acids.

The chain has TRBV12-5 and TRBJ2-3, with D tentatively TRBD1 (6 bases). Germline V gives CDR1 LGHNT, CDR2 FRNRAP. This CDR3 contains 15 residues. Trimming shortened V by 1 base and J by 2 bases, and 10 bases separated the two germline ends. The CDR3 DNA sequence: TGTGCTAGTGGTTTGGAGTGGGGGCCCACAGATACGCAGTATTTT. Protein: CASGLEWGPTDTQYF.

The chain links TRBV6-5 to TRBJ2-3, with 13 nucleotides matching TRBD2. J was trimmed by 5 bases and V by 4 bases; bases with no gene match: 6. The CDR3 has 16 amino acids. The germline CDR1 and CDR2 sequences are MNHEY and SVGAGI. The CDR3 DNA reads TGTGCCAGCAGTTCGAGACTAGCGGGGGGTGAAGATACGCAGTATTTT. Its translation: CASSSRLAGGEDTQYF.

The chain is built from TRBV10-3 and TRBJ2-2; D perhaps matches TRBD1 (5 bases). V was shortened by 3 bases and J by 3 bases, with 11 bases between the two germline ends. The CDR3 is made up of 15 amino acids. The germline gives CDR1 ENHRY, CDR2 SYGVKD. DNA of the CDR3: TGTGCCATCAGTGATGTGGCCAGGGACACCGGGGAGCTGTTTTTT. Its protein product is CAISDVARDTGELFF.

This clone was seen more than once but under ten times. This chain uses TRBV20-1 with TRBJ1-4; the D is unclear. The CDR3 spans 13 residues. Germline assignment: CDR1 DFQATT and CDR2 SNEGSKA (reference sequence). V lost 3 bases to trimming and J lost 7 bases, with 12 bases between them. In nucleotides, the CDR3 is TGCAGTGCTAGTGCGCAACACAGTGAAAAACTGTTTTTT. This gives the protein CSASAQHSEKLFF.

The rearrangement uses TRBV19 and TRBJ1-2; D gene uncertain. Germline assignment: CDR1 LNHDA and CDR2 SQIVND (reference sequence). The CDR3 has 12 residues. V lost 6 bases, J lost 1 base, and 6 bases lay in between. Written as DNA, the CDR3 is TGTGCCAGTAGCCCCCGTAACTATGGCTACACCTTC. Its protein is CASSPRNYGYTF.

This chain connects TRBV19 to TRBJ1-3; TRBD1 agrees at 7 bases. The V segment lost 7 bases and the J segment 4 bases; nucleotides outside the gene matches: 4. In germline, CDR1 is LNHDA, CDR2 SQIVND (reference sequence). This CDR3 comprises 13 residues. The CDR3 loop is CASMVQGGNTIYF. The DNA for the CDR3 is TGTGCCAGTATGGTACAGGGGGGAAACACCATATATTTT.

The chain recombines TRBV6-4 with TRBJ1-5; TRBD1 is a possible D gene (5 bases). The germline V and J ends were trimmed by 6 bases and 2 bases, with 14 bases remaining between them. Germline CDR1 and CDR2: MRHNA and SNTAGT. The CDR3 covers 15 residues. The CDR3 here is CASSLSWGGNQPQHF. As DNA, the CDR3 is TGTGCCAGCAGCCTATCCTGGGGGGGCAATCAGCCCCAGCATTTT.

The rearrangement joins TRBV5-5 to TRBJ1-1; no definite D call. The CDR3 spans 16 residues. Germline loops: CDR1 SGHKS, CDR2 YYEKEE (reference sequence). Trimming removed 3 bases from V and 4 bases from J, with 19 bases in between. CDR3 bases: TGTGCCAGCAGCTCTCTAGGCCCGGGAATGGGCACTGAAGCTTTCTTT. Protein product: CASSSLGPGMGTEAFF.

This chain joins TRBV10-2 and TRBJ1-4, with TRBD1 matching 9 bases. This CDR3 is 15 amino acids long. Germline V gene sequence: CDR1 WSHSY, CDR2 SAAADI. V gave up 3 bases and J gave up 7 bases; unmatched junction bases: 6. In DNA form, the CDR3 reads TGCGCCAGCAGTGATGCGGGACAGGGCGGTGAAAAACTGTTTTTT. It specifies CASSDAGQGGEKLFF.

The chain employs TRBV5-1 and TRBJ1-1; D might be TRBD1 (5 bases). With 4 bases removed from V and 10 bases from J, the gap between germline ends came to 23 bases. The CDR3 sequence is 15 residues long. Per germline, CDR1 SGHRS and CDR2 YFSETQ. The CDR3 nucleotides read TGCGCCAGCAGCCACGACACGGGGGGTTCTTTCGTAGCTTTCTTT. Its protein is CASSHDTGGSFVAFF.

V gene TRBV6-5 combines with J gene TRBJ1-4, with D possibly being TRBD1 (6 bases). The germline CDR1 and CDR2 sequences are MNHEY and SVGAGI. The V and J ends lost 0 bases and 6 bases respectively, with 14 bases between them. This CDR3 comprises 16 residues. In DNA form, the CDR3 reads TGTGCCAGCAGTTACTCGAGGAAGGACAGTTATGAAAAACTGTTTTTT. Its protein product is CASSYSRKDSYEKLFF.

The chain links TRBV3-1 (or the pseudogene TRBV3-2) to TRBJ2-5, with 9 bases fitting TRBD2. This CDR3 contains 15 residues. Germline trimming cut 3 bases from V and 5 bases from J; bases unmatched to any gene: 7. Germline lookup yields CDR1 LGHDT and CDR2 YNNKEL (reference sequence). CDR3 DNA: TGTGCCAGCAGCCAGCTAGCGGGGCGGGTGGAGACCCAGTACTTC. Protein product: CASSQLAGRVETQYF.

The CDR3: CASSRDSRQPQHF. In DNA form, the CDR3 reads TGCGCCAGCAGCCGCGACAGTCGACAGCCCCAGCATTTT. This chain links TRBV4-1 with TRBJ1-5; maybe TRBD1 (5 bases). V gave up 4 bases and J gave up 7 bases, with 11 bases separating them. The CDR3 spans 13 residues. Germline V gene sequence: CDR1 MGHRA, CDR2 YSYEKL.

This clone occurred a few times. The chain couples TRBV4-1 to TRBJ1-4; 12 bases map to TRBD1. Trimming cost V 2 bases and J 5 bases; bases outside gene matches: 6. Per the germline V gene, CDR1 is MGHRA and CDR2 is YSYEKL. This CDR3 has 17 amino acids. The CDR3 coding sequence is TGCGCCAGCAGCCAAAGGGGACAGGGGGCGAGGAATGAAAAACTGTTTTTT. Amino acids: CASSQRGQGARNEKLFF.

This chain uses TRBV7-3 with TRBJ2-1; possibly TRBD1 for D (6 bases). The CDR3 consists of 16 residues. V lost 2 bases to trimming and J lost 4 bases, with 15 bases between them. The germline gives CDR1 SGHTA, CDR2 FQGTGA. CDR3 protein: CASSLQGKAVYNEQFF. CDR3 coding DNA: TGTGCCAGCAGCTTACAGGGGAAAGCCGTATACAATGAGCAGTTCTTC.

The rearrangement uses TRBV4-2 and TRBJ2-7, with TRBD1 identical over 9 bases. The CDR3 extends over 18 amino acids. Germline V gene sequence: CDR1 LGHNA, CDR2 YNFKEQ. J lost 2 bases, V lost 2 bases, and 13 bases had no gene match. The chain's CDR3 is CASSQRQDRQGEPYEQYF. For the CDR3, the DNA is TGTGCCAGCAGCCAAAGGCAGGATCGACAGGGGGAACCCTACGAGCAGTACTTC.